This T cell receptor beta chain derives from a study of cytomegalovirus exposure and HLA in healthy donors. Only in-frame clones appear in the TCRdb table, and some are missing; sequencing was by immunoSEQ multiplex PCR. The sample has 250,000 to 350,000 clones; 80% to 90% are singletons. The CDR3 is 13 amino acids. V gave up 4 bases and J gave up 6 bases, with 9 bases separating them. Germline CDR1 is SEHNR and CDR2 is FQNEAQ (reference sequence). With respect to this clone: Its matching antigen is unknown.

Whole-study findings and limits: The study listed roughly 150 cytomegalovirus-associated TCR beta chains.

This receptor was identified in a woman aged 18-35 years in good health and CMV-seronegative. J is TRBJ2-2 and V is TRBV7-9, with a possible D match to TRBD1 (6 bases). Sequencing used PBMCs. In nucleotides, the CDR3 is TGTGCCAGCAGCTCAGAGGGGGCCGGGGAGCTGTTTTTT. Its protein is CASSSEGAGELFF.